Listed below are T cell receptor beta chains from one sample, sequenced in a study of CD8+ T cells in alopecia areata. The repertoire was sequenced with immunoSEQ multiplex PCR; TCRdb's copy has only in-frame clones and lacks some. The table has fewer than 200,000 clones, approximately 56% seen once; the top ten hold approximately 15%. Here the sequenced sample was CD4+ T cells sorted from blood, taken at week 0. These receptors were obtained from a human donor with alopecia areata. CDR3s include the opening cysteine and the closing phenylalanine or tryptophan. The D gene is left open where the match is weak. Clone size is given for some rows only: seen once, a few or many times, or a class if the clone is expanded.

j_call | d_call | v_call | clone_size | cdr3_aa | cdr3_nt
TRBJ1-5 | - | TRBV11-2 | - | CASSLLANQPQHF | TGTGCCAGCAGCTTACTGGCAAATCAGCCCCAGCATTTT
TRBJ1-2 | - | TRBV7-2 | - | CASMVRTLYGYTF | TGTGCCAGCATGGTCAGAACTCTCTATGGCTACACCTTC
TRBJ2-7 | TRBD2 | TRBV29-1 | - | CSVSPRAGSSYEQYF | TGCAGCGTATCCCCGAGAGCGGGGAGCTCCTACGAGCAGTACTTC
TRBJ2-5 | TRBD1 | TRBV5-1 | - | CASSAGQGKETQYF | TGCGCCAGCAGCGCCGGACAGGGAAAAGAGACCCAGTACTTC
TRBJ2-1 | TRBD2 | TRBV29-1 | - | CSVSSLAGGAGEQFF | TGCAGCGTGTCGTCACTAGCGGGGGGTGCTGGTGAGCAGTTCTTC
TRBJ2-1 | TRBD1 | TRBV18 | - | CASSPPVRRGLLSGNEQFF | TGTGCCAGCTCACCACCGGTGAGAAGGGGGCTTCTATCGGGCAATGAGCAGTTCTTC
TRBJ2-1 | - | TRBV30 | - | CAWSSGSNSYNEQFF | TGTGCCTGGAGCTCCGGGAGCAACTCCTACAATGAGCAGTTCTTC
TRBJ1-5 | - | TRBV4-2 | - | CASSQDSTSHQPQHF | TGTGCCAGCAGCCAAGATTCTACAAGCCATCAGCCCCAGCATTTT
TRBJ1-6 | TRBD1 | TRBV6-1 | once | CASRGQGNSPLHF | TGTGCCAGCAGGGGACAGGGGAATTCACCCCTCCACTTT
TRBJ2-5 | - | TRBV2 | - | CASSRQEETQYF | TGTGCCAGCAGTAGACAGGAAGAGACCCAGTACTTC
TRBJ1-5 | - | TRBV5-1 | - | CAVRALNNQPQHF | TGCGCCGTTCGGGCCCTAAACAATCAGCCCCAGCATTTT
TRBJ1-1 | - | TRBV25-1 | - | CASSPAQALEAFF | TGTGCCAGCAGTCCCGCGCAGGCCCTTGAAGCTTTCTTT
TRBJ1-2 | - | TRBV30 | - | CAWSFPGVRGYTF | TGTGCCTGGAGTTTCCCGGGGGTGAGGGGCTACACCTTC
TRBJ2-7 | - | TRBV9 | - | CASSVDSGPYEQYF | TGTGCCAGCAGCGTAGATAGCGGACCCTACGAGCAGTACTTC
TRBJ1-1 | - | TRBV5-1 | - | CASSHKGETTEAFF | TGCGCCAGCAGCCACAAGGGGGAAACCACTGAAGCTTTCTTT
TRBJ2-7 | TRBD2 | TRBV2 | few | CASRSGTSGYEQYF | TGTGCCAGCAGGTCCGGGACTAGCGGCTACGAGCAGTACTTC
TRBJ1-6 | - | TRBV30 | - | CAWSVLRDSPLHF | TGTGCCTGGAGTGTACTTCGAGATTCACCCCTCCACTTT
TRBJ1-3 | - | TRBV19 | many | CASTLASGNTIYF | TGTGCCAGTACACTAGCTTCTGGAAACACCATATATTTT
TRBJ2-2 | TRBD1 | TRBV29-1 | - | CSAGQRTGELFF | TGCAGCGCGGGACAGAGGACCGGGGAGCTGTTTTTT
TRBJ2-2 | - | TRBV18 | few | CASSPGSGTGELFF | TGTGCCAGCTCACCAGGGTCGGGCACCGGGGAGCTGTTTTTT
TRBJ1-1 | TRBD1 | TRBV19 | - | CASNGQGLMNTEAFF | TGTGCCAGTAATGGACAGGGACTCATGAACACTGAAGCTTTCTTT
TRBJ1-5 | - | TRBV15 | - | CATSRDFQGNQPQHF | TGTGCCACCAGCAGAGATTTCCAGGGCAATCAGCCCCAGCATTTT
TRBJ2-2 | - | TRBV14 | - | CASSRKWGLNTGELFF | TGTGCCAGCAGCCGGAAGTGGGGCTTAAACACCGGGGAGCTGTTTTTT
TRBJ2-3 | - | TRBV2 | - | CASSPGHPDPDTQYF | TGTGCCAGCAGTCCGGGACACCCGGACCCAGATACGCAGTATTTT
TRBJ2-5 | - | TRBV5-1 | - | CASSLEGGQAETQYF | TGCGCCAGCAGCTTGGAAGGTGGCCAGGCAGAGACCCAGTACTTC
TRBJ2-7 | TRBD2 | TRBV27 | - | CASSFNQRGSEQYF | TGTGCCAGCAGTTTTAATCAGCGGGGGAGCGAGCAGTACTTC
TRBJ2-7 | TRBD2 | TRBV4-1 | many | CASSQASGGLYEQYF | TGCGCCAGCAGCCAAGCTAGCGGGGGGCTCTACGAGCAGTACTTC
TRBJ2-1 | - | TRBV11-2 | - | CASSFFLKMDEQFF | TGTGCCAGCAGCTTCTTCCTGAAGATGGATGAGCAGTTCTTC
TRBJ1-2 | TRBD1 | TRBV6-1 | - | CASDRDRGYGYTF | TGTGCCTCTGACCGGGACAGGGGATATGGCTACACCTTC
TRBJ2-2 | TRBD2 | TRBV7-3 | - | CASSPGRANTGELFF | TGTGCCAGCAGCCCCGGGAGGGCCAACACCGGGGAGCTGTTTTTT
TRBJ1-1 | - | TRBV2 | - | CASTPEGAVTEAFF | TGTGCCAGCACACCGGAAGGGGCGGTCACTGAAGCTTTCTTT
TRBJ1-2 | - | TRBV29-1 | - | CSVEGGTPGGSYGYTF | TGCAGCGTTGAGGGGGGAACCCCGGGTGGTAGCTATGGCTACACCTTC
TRBJ2-5 | - | TRBV7-4 | - | CASSLMTGQETQYF | TGTGCCAGCAGCTTAATGACAGGACAAGAGACCCAGTACTTC
TRBJ2-7 | TRBD1 | TRBV9 | - | CASSVGPGQGFYEQYF | TGTGCCAGCAGCGTAGGACCGGGACAGGGATTCTACGAGCAGTACTTC
TRBJ1-2 | - | TRBV2 | - | CASSELGRSNYGYTF | TGTGCCAGCAGTGAATTGGGGCGTTCTAACTATGGCTACACCTTC
TRBJ1-5 | TRBD1 | TRBV2 | few | CASSEDRAQPQHF | TGTGCCAGCAGTGAGGACAGGGCTCAGCCCCAGCATTTT
TRBJ2-4 | - | TRBV6-6 | - | CASRDGLAKNIQYF | TGTGCCAGCCGGGATGGGTTAGCCAAAAACATTCAGTACTTC
TRBJ2-1 | - | TRBV29-1 | - | CSVLPLGTPKSEQFF | TGCAGCGTACTCCCTCTGGGGACTCCTAAATCTGAGCAGTTCTTC
TRBJ1-1 | TRBD1 | TRBV30 | - | CAWSVRGRTEAFF | TGTGCCTGGAGTGTGAGGGGGCGTACTGAAGCTTTCTTT
TRBJ2-5 | - | TRBV29-1 | - | CSVDGGRRETQYF | TGCAGCGTTGATGGGGGGCGCAGGGAGACCCAGTACTTC
TRBJ1-2 | - | TRBV5-1 | - | CASSLTPDNYGYTF | TGCGCCAGCAGCTTGACACCGGATAACTATGGCTACACCTTC
TRBJ2-1 | - | TRBV18 | - | CASSRSGNEQFF | TGTGCCAGCTCACGGTCAGGCAATGAGCAGTTCTTC
TRBJ2-2 | - | TRBV30 | few | CAWSSRPGELFF | TGTGCCTGGAGTTCGAGGCCCGGGGAGCTGTTTTTT
TRBJ2-7 | TRBD1 | TRBV7-2 | - | CASSLASGQIYEQYF | TGTGCCAGCAGCTTAGCATCGGGACAGATATACGAGCAGTACTTC
TRBJ1-1 | - | TRBV4-1 | few | CASSGTEAFF | TGCGCCAGCAGTGGCACTGAAGCTTTCTTT
TRBJ1-6 | - | TRBV15 | few | CATSRVGGGNSPLHF | TGTGCCACCAGCAGAGTTGGGGGAGGAAATTCACCCCTCCACTTT
TRBJ1-1 | - | TRBV2 | few | CASGAGMNTEAFF | TGTGCCAGCGGGGCAGGGATGAACACTGAAGCTTTCTTT
TRBJ1-2 | - | TRBV5-6 | - | CASSLAGGRSGYTF | TGTGCCAGCAGCTTGGCCGGCGGCAGATCTGGCTACACCTTC
TRBJ1-2 | - | TRBV29-1 | - | CSVYVYSSYGYTF | TGCAGCGTTTACGTCTACTCCTCCTATGGCTACACCTTC
TRBJ2-5 | - | TRBV6-1 | - | CASSEAGIRAETQYF | TGTGCCAGCAGTGAAGCGGGGATTCGGGCAGAGACCCAGTACTTC
TRBJ1-5 | TRBD1 | TRBV29-1 | few | CSGQGYQPQHF | TGCAGCGGACAGGGGTATCAGCCCCAGCATTTT